This T cell receptor (beta chain) was documented in a study of blood T cell repertoires in COVID-19. Background on the study: Some COVID-19 samples were acute and others convalescent; all came from the United States, Italy and Spain. T cells, B-cell-depleted T cells, or PBMCs supplied cDNA or gDNA.

This CDR3 has 18 amino acids. Germline assignment: CDR1 MNHEY and CDR2 SVGEGT. The V gene lost 5 bases and the J gene lost 0 bases, with 19 bases spanning the gap. The assay was immunoSEQ multiplex PCR, and TCRdb's table has in-frame clones only and misses some. The sample includes 300,000 or so clones, approximately 90% of them seen just once. Participants had their cohort set by participant-reported clinical history. Two negative PCRs, clearance, or symptom resolution were required of recovered Cohort 3 donors. This receptor was obtained from a young woman who had recovered from COVID-19. Sequencing used PBMCs or T cells enriched from blood (not recorded which). V usage is TRBV6-2 or TRBV6-3 and J usage is TRBJ1-4, with D tentatively TRBD1 (6 bases). CDR3 DNA: TGTGCCAGCAGTAAGACAGGACCTTCTCCCCCAACTAATGAAAAACTGTTTTTT. It codes for CASSKTGPSPPTNEKLFF.